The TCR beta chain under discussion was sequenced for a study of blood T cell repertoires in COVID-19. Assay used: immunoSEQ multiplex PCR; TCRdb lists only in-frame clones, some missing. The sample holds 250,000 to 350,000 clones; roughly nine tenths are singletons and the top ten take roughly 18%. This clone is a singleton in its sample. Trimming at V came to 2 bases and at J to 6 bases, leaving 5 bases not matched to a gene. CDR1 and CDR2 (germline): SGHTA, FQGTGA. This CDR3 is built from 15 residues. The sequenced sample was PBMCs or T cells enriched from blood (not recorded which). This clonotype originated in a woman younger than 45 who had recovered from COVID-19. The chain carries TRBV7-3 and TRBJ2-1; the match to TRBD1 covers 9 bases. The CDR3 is CASSLVGTGLNEQFF. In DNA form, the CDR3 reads TGTGCCAGCAGCTTAGTGGGGACAGGGCTCAATGAGCAGTTCTTC.